The T cell receptor (beta chain) under discussion was sequenced for a study of identical twins. General observations from the study: Excess sharing between twins was weaker in beta out-of-frame sequences.

Comment on this clonotype: Its specificity is not known.

TCRdb used MiXCR to reprocess the 5' RACE reads, holding one entry per CDR3 protein. The repertoire holds around 960,000 distinct CDR3 sequences, with 10% to 15% as singletons. The length of the CDR3 is 13 residues. Trimming took off 3 bases at V and 12 bases at J, with 15 bases between the two ends. Looked up from germline, CDR1 is WNHNN and CDR2 is SYGVQD (reference sequence). These same data were also listed under a study on yellow fever vaccine responses in identical twins.

V is TRBV10-1 and J is TRBJ2-1, with D uncertain. The sequencing input was PBMCs. The receptor was derived from a young woman in good health. The CDR3 sequence: CASSDFLQEGQFF. The CDR3 nucleotides are TGCGCCAGCAGTGACTTCCTTCAGGAAGGGCAGTTCTTC.